Listed below are T cell receptor beta chains from one sample, sequenced in a study of T cells in Graves' hyperthyroidism and ophthalmopathy. One entry per CDR3 protein results from TCRdb running MiXCR on the multiplex PCR reads. The sample lists roughly 250,000 distinct CDR3 sequences, 16% occurring once. The sequencing sample was made of blood. The receptors were gathered from a woman aged 18-29 years with Graves' ophthalmopathy. CDR3s include the opening cysteine and the closing phenylalanine or tryptophan. Each record gives: J gene, V gene, clone size, D gene, CDR3 DNA, CDR3 protein. D genes are given only for firm matches. Size tells how often a clone was seen (once, few, many) or the class of an expanded clone, and some rows leave it out.

>TRBJ2-1|TRBV5-1|many|.
TGCGCCAGCAGCTTTGATTCCAGGGCCGTCCATTTTTACAATGAGCAGTTCTTC
CASSFDSRAVHFYNEQFF
>TRBJ1-1|TRBV5-4|few|TRBD1
TGTGCTAGCAGCTTGGAGTCACAGGGGGCAAACACTGAAGCTTTCTTT
CASSLESQGANTEAFF
>TRBJ1-6|TRBV5-1|many|.
TGCGCCAGCAGCCCGGAGTCAGGGTTGCGGAATTCACCCCTCCACTTT
CASSPESGLRNSPLHF
>TRBJ2-7|TRBV13|many|TRBD1
TGTGCCAGCAGCTCGGGACAGGGTATCCACGAGCAGTACTTC
CASSSGQGIHEQYF
>TRBJ2-2|TRBV28|once|.
TGTGCCAGCAGTTTTGGTGTGCAACACACCGGGGAGCTGTTTTTT
CASSFGVQHTGELFF
>TRBJ2-7|TRBV20-1|few|.
TGCAGTGCTAGATTAGGGAGCTCCTACGAGCAGTACTTC
CSARLGSSYEQYF
>TRBJ1-2|TRBV3-1|many|.
TGTGCCAGCAGCCCCCGGACAGCTAACTATGGCTACACCTTC
CASSPRTANYGYTF
>TRBJ2-5|TRBV7-2|many|TRBD2
TGTGCCAGCCGAAAAACGGGGGGTCAAGAGACCCAGTACTTC
CASRKTGGQETQYF
>TRBJ2-1|TRBV4-3|.|TRBD2
TGCGCCAGCAGCCAAGGCAGCCCCGGGACTAGCGGGAGTCATGAGCAGTTCTTC
CASSQGSPGTSGSHEQFF
>TRBJ1-1|TRBV19|few|.
TGTGCCAGTAGACTCCGGGACGGGGAAGCTTTCTTT
CASRLRDGEAFF
>TRBJ2-7|TRBV28|many|.
TGTGCCAGCAGTTTCCGACAGGCCTACCGAGTGGGGGAGTACTTC
CASSFRQAYRVGEYF
>TRBJ1-2|TRBV30|many|.
TGTGCCTGGAGCCGACAGGAGAACTATGGCTACACCTTC
CAWSRQENYGYTF
>TRBJ1-2|TRBV6-1|many|.
TGTGCCAGCAGCCCCAGTCGGGTCGGGGTTTATGGCTACACCTTC
CASSPSRVGVYGYTF
>TRBJ1-5|TRBV28|many|.
TGTGCCAGCAGTTTATGGGGGAATAGCAATCAGCCCCAGCATTTT
CASSLWGNSNQPQHF
>TRBJ2-1|TRBV19|many|.
TGTGCCAGTAATCAGGACGTTAGCTCCTACAATGAGCAGTTCTTC
CASNQDVSSYNEQFF
>TRBJ2-2|TRBV7-3|many|.
TGTGCCAGCAGCTCAGGATGGGAGGTGGACGGGGAGCTGTTTTTT
CASSSGWEVDGELFF
>TRBJ1-1|TRBV7-3|many|.
TGTGCCAGCAGCTTAAGGTCGAACACTGAAGCTTTCTTT
CASSLRSNTEAFF